This T cell receptor beta chain was sequenced in a study of circulating and synovial CD4+ cells in juvenile arthritis. Whole-study results and caveats: These blood cells shared more CDR3 sequences with synovium than bulk blood. These repertoires were less diverse than bulk blood CD4 repertoires.

The CDR3 has 14 residues. Trimming cost V 3 bases and J 3 bases, with 11 bases left between them. Germline CDR1 SGHTA, CDR2 FQGNSA. On this clone: Its target is unknown.

The assay was immunoSEQ multiplex PCR, and TCRdb's table has in-frame clones only and misses some. Here the sample spans around 13,000 clones, 80% to 85% being singletons. The rearrangement joins TRBV7-2 to TRBJ1-2, with TRBD1 as a possible D gene (5 bases). The receptor's source is a human patient with juvenile idiopathic arthritis. Some clones in this sample may be carry-over from other donors' samples. Sequencing was performed on CD4+ T cells from synovial fluid. The CDR3 sequence is CASSFRTTHYGYTF. The DNA of the CDR3 is TGTGCCAGCAGCTTTCGGACAACCCACTATGGCTACACCTTC. The complete variable domain, with remaining parts taken from reference TRBV7-2 and TRBJ1-2, reads GAGVSQSPSNKVTEKGKDVELRCDPISGHTALYWYRQSLGQGLEFLIYFQGNSAPDKSGLPSDRFSAERTGGSVSTLTIQRTQQEDSAVYLCASSFRTTHYGYTFGSGTRLTVV.